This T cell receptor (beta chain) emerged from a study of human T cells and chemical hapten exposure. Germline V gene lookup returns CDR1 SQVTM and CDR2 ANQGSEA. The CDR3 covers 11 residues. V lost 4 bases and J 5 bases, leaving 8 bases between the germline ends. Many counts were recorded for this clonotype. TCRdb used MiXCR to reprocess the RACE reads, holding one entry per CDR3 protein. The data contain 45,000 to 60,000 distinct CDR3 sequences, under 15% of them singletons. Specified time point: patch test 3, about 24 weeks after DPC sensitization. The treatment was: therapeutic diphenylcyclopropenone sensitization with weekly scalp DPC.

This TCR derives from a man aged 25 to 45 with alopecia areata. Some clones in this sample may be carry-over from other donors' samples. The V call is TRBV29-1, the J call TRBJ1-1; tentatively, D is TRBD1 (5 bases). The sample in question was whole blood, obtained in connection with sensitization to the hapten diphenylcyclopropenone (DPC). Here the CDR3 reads CSVVGQTEAFF. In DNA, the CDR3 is TGCAGCGTTGTCGGACAAACTGAAGCTTTCTTT. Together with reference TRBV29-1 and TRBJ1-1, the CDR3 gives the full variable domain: SAVISQKPSRDICQRGTSLTIQCQVDSQVTMMFWYRQQPGQSLTLIATANQGSEATYESGFVIDKFPISRPNLTFSTLTVSNMSPEDSSIYLCSVVGQTEAFFGQGTRLTVV.